Listed below are T cell receptor beta chains from one sample, sequenced in a study of shared clonotypes between healthy human individuals. Using immunoSEQ multiplex PCR, the repertoire was profiled, and TCRdb retains in-frame clones only, with some absent. The sample consists of a few million clones, 85% to 95% of them appearing once. Sequencing was performed on naive CD4+ T cells from PBMCs. These TCRs come from a man between 18 and 35 years old in good health. Some clones in this sample may be carry-over from other donors' samples. Both conserved end residues are part of each CDR3. A D gene is named only where the DNA matches it firmly. The size entry is marked missing in some rows and otherwise reads once, few, many or a size class.

.	.	TRBV4-2	TRBJ2-1	TGTGCCAGCAGCGGAGAGCGGAACAGGTGGAGGAATGAGCAGTTCTTC	CASSGERNRWRNEQFF
.	.	TRBV11-2	TRBJ1-5	TGTGCCAGCAGCTTAGGGTCAGCTAGCAATCAGCCCCAGCATTTT	CASSLGSASNQPQHF
.	few	TRBV10-3	TRBJ1-1	TGTGCCATCAGTCCTACACAGAACACTGAAGCTTTCTTT	CAISPTQNTEAFF
.	.	TRBV6-1	TRBJ1-1	TGTGCCAGCAGTATTTCAGGGCACACTGAAGCTTTCTTT	CASSISGHTEAFF
.	once	TRBV9	TRBJ2-2	TGTGCCAGCAGCGCCCTAGCTTTGGGACCCGGGGAGCTGTTTTTT	CASSALALGPGELFF
.	.	TRBV27	TRBJ2-7	TGTGCCAGCAGATATCCTACGGAGGGCCCGCAGTACTTC	CASRYPTEGPQYF
.	.	TRBV7-2	TRBJ2-3	TGTGCCAGCAGCTTAGTTGGCCTAGCGGATACGCAGTATTTT	CASSLVGLADTQYF
.	.	TRBV29-1	TRBJ2-7	TGCAGCGTGGGGCACAGCGAACCCTACGAGCAGTACTTC	CSVGHSEPYEQYF
.	.	TRBV11-3	TRBJ2-1	TGTGCCAGCAGCCAAAGCAGAACCTACAATGAGCAGTTCTTC	CASSQSRTYNEQFF
.	.	TRBV7-2	TRBJ2-2	TGTGCCAGCAGCTTAAGTTTTGGGGCCGGGGAGCTGTTTTTT	CASSLSFGAGELFF
TRBD1	.	TRBV11-1	TRBJ1-2	TGTGCCAGCAGCCCGACAGGGGACTATGGCTACACCTTC	CASSPTGDYGYTF
.	.	TRBV11-2	TRBJ2-7	TGTGCCAGCAGCCGCCGATCGGAGGGGGCGAGGTCCTACGAGCAGTACTTC	CASSRRSEGARSYEQYF
.	.	TRBV7-3	TRBJ2-7	TGTGCCAGCAGCTTAAATGGCGGTGACTACGAGCAGTACTTC	CASSLNGGDYEQYF
.	.	TRBV10-3	TRBJ2-3	TGTGCCATCAGTGAGCGTCGGGGGGCTGAAACAGATACGCAGTATTTT	CAISERRGAETDTQYF
TRBD2	.	TRBV5-4	TRBJ2-1	TGTGCCAGCAGCTTGGTTGCTAGCGGGAACAATGAGCAGTTCTTC	CASSLVASGNNEQFF
.	once	TRBV5-1	TRBJ1-1	TGCGCCAGCAGCTTGGGATTTGGAGGAGCCACTGAAGCTTTCTTT	CASSLGFGGATEAFF
.	once	TRBV28	TRBJ1-2	TGTGCCAGCAGTTTAGGGGGGATAGCCGGACAACACTATGGCTACACCTTC	CASSLGGIAGQHYGYTF
.	.	TRBV20-1	TRBJ2-5	TGCAGCCAGTCCTCCCAAGAGACCCAGTACTTC	CSQSSQETQYF
TRBD1	.	TRBV11-2	TRBJ1-2	TGTGCCAGCAGCGCTAGGGACAGGGGGGACTATGGCTACACCTTC	CASSARDRGDYGYTF
TRBD1	.	TRBV15	TRBJ2-5	TGTGCCACCAGCACTAGGGACAGGGGACAAGAGACCCAGTACTTC	CATSTRDRGQETQYF
.	once	TRBV27	TRBJ1-5	TGTGCCAGCAGTACTCAATCGGGGCGTCAGCCCCAGCATTTT	CASSTQSGRQPQHF
.	.	TRBV6-4	TRBJ1-5	TGTGCCAGCAGTGAAGGTGGAAGCCAGCCCCAGCATTTT	CASSEGGSQPQHF
.	.	TRBV7-9	TRBJ2-3	TGTGCCAGCAGCGAGAACACAGATACGCAGTATTTT	CASSENTDTQYF
.	.	TRBV5-6	TRBJ2-3	TGTGCCAGCAGCTCAGGCGCAGGTACGCAGTATTTT	CASSSGAGTQYF